This T cell receptor (beta chain) was captured in a study of T cell responses to AZD1222 COVID-19 vaccine. Study at large: Pooled samples include second doses given at about 4 or 12 weeks. Study results and limitations: Baseline antibody screening turned up just five to seven seropositive AZD1222 recipients. With two AZD1222 doses given, Spike-specific TCR breadth and depth both rose. The donors showed a predominance of white British ancestry and of females, with possible underestimation of clonal diversity.

Some clones are missing from TCRdb's copy, which holds only in-frame ones; the method was immunoSEQ multiplex PCR. The data show some 120,000 clones, with approximately 84% seen just once and approximately 7.5% held by the top ten. To note about this clone: Its target is unknown.

V dropped 3 bases and J dropped 7; count of bases not matched to a gene: 2. In germline, CDR1 is SNHLY, CDR2 FYNNEI. This CDR3 has 13 residues. The clonotype comes from an adult in good health. Source: peripheral blood, taken on day 0 of AZD1222 vaccination. J is TRBJ2-2 and V is TRBV2; 7 bases map to TRBD2. CDR3 loop: CASSEGGNGELFF. The DNA for the CDR3 is TGTGCCAGCAGTGAGGGGGGGAACGGGGAGCTGTTTTTT.